This T cell receptor (beta chain) was captured by sequencing in a study of cytomegalovirus exposure and HLA in healthy donors (dated by TCRdb to about 2017). Broadly, across the study: According to an earlier analysis of 550 to 700 of the donors, some 170 million T cells yielded some 120 million unique TCR beta sequences and less than 300 Gb of sequence data. High-throughput TCR immunosequencing, statistical association of individual TCRs with disease status, and machine learning were combined to predict cytomegalovirus infection status. In addition to the first cohort of 666 subjects, a separate validation cohort of around 110 different subjects was used. On average, about 240,000 unique TCR beta nucleotide sequences were sequenced per donor among 300 to 500 genotyped donors of the cohort, with 15% to 20% of those sequences being non-productive. All discovery cohort repertoires had been generated using a single sequencing platform. The study aimed to test whether signatures of past pathogen exposure could be identified by cataloging public T cell receptors. The number of donors typed differed by locus, with 629-630 for A, B, C, DRB1 and DQB1, roughly 550 for DQA1, 600 to 610 for DPA1, and 400 to 490 for DPB1. A later genetic analysis took genome-wide SNP genotypes for about three fifths of the 666 donors and used that subset as a discovery cohort. An early release covering 500 to 750 HLA-typed donors comprised 250 to 350 gigabases of sequencing data and tens of millions of unique TCR sequences. HLA typing included class I and class II loci at four-digit resolution. Donor age, sex, ethnicity and CMV serostatus were collected together with the repertoire data. The genetic ancestry cluster associated with self-reported Caucasian donors included 65% to 90% of the approximately 430 genotyped donors. In a later analysis, previously published TCR beta repertoires from hundreds of donors were re-analyzed and high-resolution HLA genotyping was added so that TCR occurrence patterns could be studied. An earlier analysis of approximately 640 of the donors applied high-throughput TCR beta sequencing to assess whether each TCR beta V gene segment acted as functional or pseudogenic. Roughly five DR-DQ haplotypes were treated as single units for association and clustering because of strong linkage in the cohort. The T cell repertoires of 666 subjects were profiled by immunosequencing and related to cytomegalovirus serostatus. In the later analysis, no new phenotypic data were used to find candidate immune exposures; instead, reliance was placed on TCR beta sequences and their occurrence across donors. Overall results and qualifications from the work: When HLA alleles, especially DR and DQ, strongly co-occurred, attributing TCR associations to individual alleles was difficult. Only TCR beta chains were sequenced in this cohort, and the absence of alpha or paired-chain data limited detectable features. Broadly in line with IMGT annotations, most TCR beta V segments showed up in productive rearrangements about 87% or about 30% of the time in an earlier analysis of several hundred of the donors. The presence/absence analyses assumed that sequencing depth was roughly uniform across donors, and that assumption may not be true. The 87-base-pair reads could not distinguish some IMGT-functional V segments, including TRBV6-2 and TRBV6-3, so those segments were excluded. A further reported finding was that TCR beta sequences accurately predicted the HLA-A and HLA-B alleles for most subjects in the first cohort. Because some donors lacked HLA typing at each locus, the association tests relied only on the typed subset. Linkage disequilibrium might explain the correlated functional status among segregating V segments, but an unknown experimental factor could not be excluded. According to a later analysis, parvovirus B19, influenza, CMV and Epstein-Barr virus appeared linked to several top co-occurrence clusters. In a later analysis, about 16,000 TCR beta sequences were associated with specific HLA alleles at a false discovery rate of 0.05. A later analysis found that TCR association rates varied across HLA loci, with DRB1 alleles showing the most associated TCRs and HLA-C alleles the fewest. A later genetic analysis reported fewer N-insertions in productive TCRs among donors in an Asian-associated ancestry cluster than the roughly 700-donor mean. The authors suggested that the approach could potentially be generalized to other disease states and immunological phenotypes. In both the original and validation cohorts, the classifier was reported to diagnose cytomegalovirus status with high specificity and sensitivity. According to a later analysis, most CMV-associated TCR beta chains appeared to be HLA-restricted, and the HLA associations seemed to be driven largely by CMV exposure. The sequencing pipeline was judged likely to have produced a cluster of highly shared sequence variants as a technical artifact. Compared with equally common non-associated chains, HLA-associated TCR beta chains in a later analysis were more clonally expanded and had lower generation probabilities. A total of about 180 TCR beta chains were listed by the study as associated with cytomegalovirus. Most TCR sequences were seen in very few donors, while some public TCRs were found in many individuals. About 17 rarely observed V segments, including chromosome 9 orphons, were excluded from the earlier analysis of some 590 of the donors because counts were too low. In vitro tests confirmed that a few of the cytomegalovirus-associated TCR beta chains recognize cytomegalovirus antigens. For the cohort, immune exposure information was limited to CMV serostatus. V-gene and J-gene trimming of TCR beta chains was associated with a missense DCLRE1C variant in a later genetic analysis, and the association was replicated in an independent cohort.

Including the terminal cysteine and phenylalanine, the CDR3 comprises 14 residues. Of all the DNA, just the CDR3 is kept, 42 bases in frame from base 1. CDR1 and CDR2, looked up from the germline V gene (reference sequence), are GTSNPN and SVGIG. Germline trimming: 2 bases from V, 4 bases from J; junction bases outside gene matches: 2. The cohort was made up of roughly 670 healthy bone marrow donors. At the time of sampling, every cohort member was nominally healthy, though immune exposures that went unrecorded were likely present. The donor tested CMV seronegative, placing the donor among the roughly 340 seronegative members of the cohort. A peripheral blood sample was collected from each donor, and TCR beta sequencing was performed on peripheral blood mononuclear cells. The Qiagen DNeasy Blood Extraction Kit was used to extract genomic DNA from the blood cell samples. Library construction relied on the immunoSEQ multiplex PCR assay. For the multiplex PCR, a mixture combining 60 forward primers for TCR Vbeta segments and 13 reverse primers for TCR Jbeta segments was used. The CDR3 region of rearranged TCR beta genes was amplified from genomic DNA by a multiplex PCR assay. On the Illumina HiSeq System, the amplified TCR beta libraries were sequenced as 87-base-pair reads. From the authors' description of their analysis: A later analysis counted about 80 million unique TCR beta chains across the 690 or so repertoires, and around 9.9 million of these chains were shared by at least two donors. Raw reads were error-corrected and collapsed into unique sequences by a nearest-neighbor algorithm in which closely related sequences were merged to remove PCR and sequencing errors. Alignment of CDR3 sequences to IMGT reference sequences was used to assign V, D and J gene segments. For a sequence to be retained, a match of at least six nucleotides to both a V gene segment and a J gene segment was required. A rearrangement was called productive if the CDR3 had no stop codons and remained in frame with V and J, and every other rearrangement was called non-productive. Following IMGT convention, CDR3 was defined as the stretch from the second conserved V-encoded cysteine up to the conserved J-encoded phenylalanine. The earlier analysis of some 600 of the donors excluded sequences that lacked an unambiguous match to a single V gene segment. An earlier analysis of a few hundred of the donors called V segments functional above 56.7% productive rearrangements and segregating when the between-donor standard deviation exceeded 5%. A statistical classification framework was built for diagnosing cytomegalovirus status from the catalog of TCR beta chain sequences. V and J gene assignment, in a later analysis, came from comparing TCR nucleotide sequences with IMGT/GENE-DB human TR gene sequences. A later analysis assigned CDR3 sequences and most-parsimonious VDJ recombination scenarios with the TCRdist pipeline. In a later analysis, each TCR beta chain was defined by its CDR3 amino acid sequence together with its V-gene family, and reads without a unique V-gene family were excluded. In a later analysis, 450 to 600 highly shared, low-generation-probability nucleotide sequences were removed to address suspected cross-contamination and a sequencing artifact. For each public chain, a later analysis derived a clonal expansion index from normalized ranks of inferred template counts within each repertoire. In a later analysis, generation probabilities were computed with a VDJ recombination model fitted to out-of-frame rearrangements, and the resulting probabilities were checked against IGoR. A later analysis scored TCR-TCR, TCR-HLA and TCR-CMV co-occurrence with hypergeometric tests, applying a repertoire-size bias correction to TCR pairs. To estimate false discovery rates, a later analysis permuted the HLA or CMV assignments 20 times. In a later analysis, co-occurring TCRs were grouped with DBSCAN, and TCRdist sequence similarity was added when clustering was performed within HLA-allele-positive subsets. Repertoires with fewer than 30,000 or more than 120,000 public chains, plus five repertoires with anomalous nucleotide sharing, were excluded from co-occurrence clustering. Entries here come from immuneACCESS through TCRdb and include only in-frame sequences with V and J called. Some clones fail to appear in such tables; in the studies checked, an unresolved V gene covers under half of the shortfall, and the cause of the remainder is unknown. The D gene and trimming were derived from the DNA, and the V and J assignments and clone size from that table. The sample table lists approximately 190,000 clones, around 80% of them with a count of one. Around 1.7% of the sample is held by the ten biggest clonotypes.

About this clone: There is no known antigen for this receptor. The sample holds no much larger clone one base away, and base qualities are not on file.

The chain employs TRBV30 and TRBJ1-5; 10 central bases correspond to TRBD1. Sequenced: PBMCs. The TCR was taken from a woman aged 18-29 years in good health and CMV-seronegative. The sequenced DNA: TGTGCCTGGAGTTCGGGACAGGGGAATCAGCCCCAGCATTTT. It is translated as CAWSSGQGNQPQHF.